Listed below are T cell receptor beta chains from one sample, sequenced in a study of graft-versus-host responses after intestinal transplantation. Produced via immunoSEQ multiplex PCR; TCRdb's table is partial and in-frame only. The profile shows just under 65,000 clones, about nine tenths of them singletons. The source material was ileum tissue, sampled 350 to 400 days after transplant. All receptors derive from a human patient who received an intestinal transplant, so some T cells may come from the graft donor. CDR3s include the opening cysteine and the closing phenylalanine or tryptophan. A D gene is named only where the DNA matches it firmly. Clone size is stated in some rows and not others, as once, few, many or a class when expanded.

V gene	clone size	J gene	D gene	CDR3 DNA	CDR3 protein
TRBV27	.	TRBJ1-3	TRBD1	TGTGCCAGCAGTTATAGGGGGCCGAGAGAATCTGGAAACACCATATATTTT	CASSYRGPRESGNTIYF
TRBV13	few	TRBJ1-4	.	TGTGCCAGCAGCCTTGGACATACGGGGGATGAAAAACTGTTTTTT	CASSLGHTGDEKLFF
TRBV7-3	.	TRBJ2-5	.	TGTGCCAGCAGCTTAACGCCCCCGGAGACCCAGTACTTC	CASSLTPPETQYF
TRBV9	.	TRBJ2-5	.	TGTGCCAGCAGCAGGACGGTCCAAGAGACCCAGTACTTC	CASSRTVQETQYF
TRBV10-2	.	TRBJ2-3	TRBD2	TGCGCCAGCAGTGAGGAGGCGACGGGAGGGTACACAGATACGCAGTATTTT	CASSEEATGGYTDTQYF
TRBV27	.	TRBJ2-7	TRBD2	TGTGCCAGCAGTCCATCGGGGGGGATCTCCTACGAGCAGTACTTC	CASSPSGGISYEQYF
TRBV5-4	.	TRBJ1-1	.	TGTGCCAGCAGACCGGACTCGAACACTGAAGCTTTCTTT	CASRPDSNTEAFF
TRBV18	.	TRBJ2-1	.	TGTGCCAGCTCGCGCTCGGGGAGCAATGAGCAGTTCTTC	CASSRSGSNEQFF
TRBV7-3	.	TRBJ2-1	TRBD2	TGTGCCAGCAGCTTAACTAGCGGGCAACAAGAGCAGTTCTTC	CASSLTSGQQEQFF
TRBV6-1	.	TRBJ2-1	.	TGTGCCAGTTCTGGCCTAGCGTTCTACAATGAGCAGTTCTTC	CASSGLAFYNEQFF
TRBV11-3	once	TRBJ2-2	.	TGTGCCAGCAGCCCACACAGCCCGGGTGGGGAGCTGTTTTTT	CASSPHSPGGELFF
TRBV7-3	.	TRBJ2-2	.	TGTGCCAGCAGCTTACTCCCCCAGGGGACGAACACCGGGGAGCTGTTTTTT	CASSLLPQGTNTGELFF
TRBV4-1	.	TRBJ2-7	TRBD1	TGCGCCAGCAGCAGGGGGCTTCTCTCCTACGAGCAGTACTTC	CASSRGLLSYEQYF
TRBV11-2	.	TRBJ2-2	.	TGTGCCAGCAGCTTAACATCCAGGGCAGGTTGGCACACCGGGGAGCTGTTTTTT	CASSLTSRAGWHTGELFF
TRBV15	.	TRBJ2-5	TRBD2	TGTGCCACCAGCCGAGAACTAGCGCCGGGAGAGACCCAGTACTTC	CATSRELAPGETQYF
TRBV10-3	.	TRBJ2-6	TRBD1	TGTGCCATCAGGACAGGGGAGACTGGGGCCAACGTCCTGACTTTC	CAIRTGETGANVLTF
TRBV28	.	TRBJ2-1	TRBD2	TGTGCCAGCAGTTTGTGGACTAGCGGGAGCTACAATGAGCAGTTCTTC	CASSLWTSGSYNEQFF
TRBV6-1	.	TRBJ1-4	TRBD1	TGTGCCATTCTGGACAGGGTGACTAATGAAAAACTGTTTTTT	CAILDRVTNEKLFF
TRBV11-1	.	TRBJ2-3	.	TGTGCCAGCAGCTTGGGGGGGCCCACAGATACGCAGTATTTT	CASSLGGPTDTQYF
TRBV10-3	.	TRBJ1-1	.	TGTGCCATCAGTAGTTTGGGCACTGAAGCTTTCTTT	CAISSLGTEAFF
TRBV7-6	.	TRBJ2-2	.	TGTGCCAGCAGCTTAGTCGTGGGATTATACACCGGGGAGCTGTTTTTT	CASSLVVGLYTGELFF
TRBV6-6	.	TRBJ2-7	.	TGTGCCAGCAGTTGGGGGCTGGAGCAGTACTTC	CASSWGLEQYF
TRBV29-1	.	TRBJ2-7	.	TGCAGCGCCACGAGGCACCCCGACGAGCAGTACTTC	CSATRHPDEQYF
TRBV12-5	.	TRBJ1-2	.	TGTGCTAGTGTTCCCATTGGCTACACCTTC	CASVPIGYTF
TRBV4-2	once	TRBJ2-5	TRBD2	TGTGCCAGCAGCCCCGGACTAGCGGGGGAAGAGACCCAGTACTTC	CASSPGLAGEETQYF
TRBV30	.	TRBJ1-2	.	TGTGCCTGGGAACAAATCCGTTATGGCTACACCTTC	CAWEQIRYGYTF
TRBV15	.	TRBJ2-1	TRBD2	TGTGCCACCAGCAGTGCTAGCGGGAGGGCCACCAATGAGCAGTTCTTC	CATSSASGRATNEQFF
TRBV2	.	TRBJ2-1	.	TGTGCCAGCAGTGAAGACGGGCTGGGGAATGAGCAGTTCTTC	CASSEDGLGNEQFF
TRBV16	.	TRBJ1-1	.	TGTGCCAGCAGCCAACTAGGCCAGGGGACTGAAGCTTTCTTT	CASSQLGQGTEAFF
TRBV7-9	.	TRBJ2-7	.	TGTGCCAGCAGTTATGGGACGGCCGAGCAGTACTTC	CASSYGTAEQYF
TRBV4-1	.	TRBJ2-1	.	TGCGCCAGCAGCCAAGTGACTAGTTCCTACAATGAGCAGTTCTTC	CASSQVTSSYNEQFF
TRBV6-1	.	TRBJ1-5	TRBD1	TGTGCCAGCAGTGTAGCGGGACAGGGCGTCAATCAGCCCCAGCATTTT	CASSVAGQGVNQPQHF
TRBV18	.	TRBJ2-1	.	TGTGCCAGCTCAGGTATGGGACCGGGAGACTTTTACAATGAGCAGTTCTTC	CASSGMGPGDFYNEQFF
TRBV6-6	once	TRBJ2-5	.	TGTGCCAGCAGTTACATAGAGACCCAGTACTTC	CASSYIETQYF
TRBV5-6	.	TRBJ1-5	.	TGTGCCAGCAGCTTACTTGGGGACCAGGGAGGCGGCAATCAGCCCCAGCATTTT	CASSLLGDQGGGNQPQHF
TRBV11-2	.	TRBJ2-1	TRBD1	TGTGCCACCATAGCTGACAGGGACAATGAGCAGTTCTTC	CATIADRDNEQFF
TRBV2	once	TRBJ1-2	.	TGTGCCAGCCCTTCCGGGGGCCTCTATGGCTACACCTTC	CASPSGGLYGYTF
TRBV18	.	TRBJ1-1	.	TGTGCCAGCTCACATCCAGGGACACATGGAGCTTTCTTT	CASSHPGTHGAFF
TRBV7-3	.	TRBJ2-1	TRBD1	TGTGCCAGCTCCCGGGACAGGACCTACAATGAGCAGTTCTTC	CASSRDRTYNEQFF
TRBV29-1	.	TRBJ2-2	.	TGCAGCGTCCCGATCGGCACCGGGGAGCTGTTTTTT	CSVPIGTGELFF